A single sample gave rise to the 2 T cell receptor beta chains below, sequenced in a study of neurological immune-mediated disorders (dated by TCRdb to between 2019 and 2020). The meaning of the sample's time point label: longitudinal time-point 2. The library was prepared using 5' RACE. Sequencing used an Illumina HiSeq 2500. TCRdb took the public reads, trimmed them with fastp at Q25, ran MiXCR for clone calling and kept in-frame beta chains. Rows are combined by CDR3 protein, so each entry shows the most common genes and DNA. The table for this sample lists some 60,000 distinct CDR3 sequences; 8.5% to 10% of them were counted only once. The top ten hold roughly an eighth of the sample. Sequencing was done on a sample of PBMCs. These receptors were taken from a man aged 30-40 years in good health.

This clonotype came up many times. This sequence joins TRBV7-2 and TRBJ1-3; TRBD1 is a possible D gene (6 bases). The CDR3 covers 15 residues. CDR1 is SGHTA and CDR2 is FQGNSA in the germline V gene. The V gene lost 4 bases and the J gene lost 2 bases, with 12 bases spanning the gap. In DNA, the CDR3 is TGTGCCAGCAGCTCACAGGGAGGGACTGGAAACACCATATATTTT. This codes for CASSSQGGTGNTIYF.

This clonotype was found many times. The genes are TRBV20-1 and TRBJ2-1, with D maybe TRBD1 (5 bases). This CDR3 has 12 residues. CDR1 is DFQATT, CDR2 SNEGSKA, per germline (reference sequence). V was shortened by 4 bases and J by 7 bases, with 11 bases between the two germline ends. Written as DNA, the CDR3 is TGCAGTGCTACAGGGAACGGTAATGAGCAGTTCTTC. Translated, it gives CSATGNGNEQFF.